Listed below are T cell receptor beta chains from one sample, sequenced in a study of regulatory T cells in long-lasting Graves disease. TCRdb re-derived calls from the multiplex PCR reads in MiXCR, one entry per CDR3 protein. Of fewer than 350,000 distinct CDR3 sequences in the sample, about 20% were seen once. The sequencing used peripheral blood mononuclear cells (PBMCs), collected at new diagnosis, from a patient treated with antithyroid drugs. The receptors shown here come from a female donor with Graves disease. The conserved cysteine and the conserved F or W are not part of the CDR3 here. A D gene is named only where the DNA matches it firmly.

J gene,D gene,V gene,CDR3 protein
TRBJ2-3,TRBD2,TRBV28,ASSLGASGTTDTQY
TRBJ2-4,NA,TRBV27,ASSPRTEGAKNIQY
TRBJ1-1,NA,TRBV7-8,ASSPAPWARDTEAF
TRBJ2-7,TRBD2,TRBV6-2/TRBV6-3,ASSESGRPSYEQY
TRBJ2-1,NA,TRBV10-2,ASSQTPSENF
TRBJ1-4,TRBD1,TRBV7-8,ASSRDSLNEKLF
TRBJ1-2,TRBD1,TRBV7-9,ASSYSPGQRSNYGYT
TRBJ2-1,NA,TRBV11-2,ASSLGGTGVAGGEF
TRBJ2-5,NA,TRBV9,ASSVGVGRGETQY
TRBJ1-2,TRBD1,TRBV9,ASSVAPGRGKNYGYT
TRBJ2-2,NA,TRBV7-2,ASSFRPRLAGELF
TRBJ1-5,NA,TRBV12-3/TRBV12-4,ASSLGVGPSNQPQH